This TCR beta chain was retrieved from a study of T cells in Graves' hyperthyroidism and ophthalmopathy. V was trimmed by 6 bases and J by 10 bases, leaving 12 bases between them. CDR1 and CDR2 (germline): ENHRY, SYGVKD. The CDR3 runs to 12 residues. This clonotype was found many times. Antigen: not known. Amplification of TCR beta CDR3 regions used RNA as the template. HTBI primers were used for first-round RT-PCR of the TCR CDR3. TCRdb fed the multiplex PCR reads into MiXCR, producing one record per CDR3 protein. In the table there are 400,000 to 450,000 distinct CDR3 sequences, roughly 15% of which are singletons. Study conclusions and caveats: Most thyroid clonotypes that were expanded above 0.001 also turned up in blood.

Disease duration was under 3 months in the ophthalmopathy patients, who also had a Clinical Activity Score of at least 3 and a NOSPECS grade of at least 4. The origin of this receptor is a man between 18 and 29 years old with Graves' ophthalmopathy. The sequenced sample consisted of blood. The chain recombines TRBV10-3 with TRBJ1-4, with D unresolved. The CDR3 protein is CAISPGDAKLFF. The CDR3 DNA follows: TGTGCCATCAGCCCCGGGGATGCAAAACTGTTTTTT.